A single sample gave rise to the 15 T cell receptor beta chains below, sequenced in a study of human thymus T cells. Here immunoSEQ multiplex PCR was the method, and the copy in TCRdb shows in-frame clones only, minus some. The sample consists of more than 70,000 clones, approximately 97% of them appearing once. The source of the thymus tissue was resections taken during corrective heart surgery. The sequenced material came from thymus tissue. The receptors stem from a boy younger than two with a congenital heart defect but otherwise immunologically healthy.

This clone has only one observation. The CDR3 nucleotides are TGTGCAAGTCGCTTGCCGGACAGAAACAATAGCAATCAGCCCCAGCATTTT. It is translated as CASRLPDRNNSNQPQHF. V gene TRBV12-2 combines with J gene TRBJ1-5; TRBD1, the table's D call, was not compared with the DNA. TRBV12-2 constitutes a pseudogene. The CDR3 runs 17 residues.

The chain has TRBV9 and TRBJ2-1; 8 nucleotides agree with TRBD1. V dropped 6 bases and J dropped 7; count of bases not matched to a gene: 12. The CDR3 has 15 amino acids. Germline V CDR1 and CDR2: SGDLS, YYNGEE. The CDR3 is CASTLRQGSTNEQFF. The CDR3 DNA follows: TGTGCCAGCACCCTAAGACAGGGGAGCACGAATGAGCAGTTCTTC.

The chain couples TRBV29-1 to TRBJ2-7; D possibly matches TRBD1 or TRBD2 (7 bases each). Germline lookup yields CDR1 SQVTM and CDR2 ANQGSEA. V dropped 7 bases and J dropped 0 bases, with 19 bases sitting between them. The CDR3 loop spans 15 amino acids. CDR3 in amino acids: CSAYDGGDSSYEQYF. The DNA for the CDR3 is TGCAGCGCCTATGATGGGGGGGACAGCTCCTACGAGCAGTACTTC.

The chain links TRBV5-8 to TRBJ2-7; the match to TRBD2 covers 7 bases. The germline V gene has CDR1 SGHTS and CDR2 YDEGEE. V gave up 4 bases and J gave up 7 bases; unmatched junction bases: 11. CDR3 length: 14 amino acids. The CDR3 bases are TGTGCCAGCAGCCCCGGCGAGCGGGGTTGGGAGCAGTACTTC. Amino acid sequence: CASSPGERGWEQYF.

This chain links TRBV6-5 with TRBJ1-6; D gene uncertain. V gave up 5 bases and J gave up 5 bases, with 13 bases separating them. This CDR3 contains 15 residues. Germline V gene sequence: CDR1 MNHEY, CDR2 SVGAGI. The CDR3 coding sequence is TGTGCCAGCAGTCCCGGGCCTCGGGATAATTCACCCCTCCACTTT. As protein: CASSPGPRDNSPLHF.

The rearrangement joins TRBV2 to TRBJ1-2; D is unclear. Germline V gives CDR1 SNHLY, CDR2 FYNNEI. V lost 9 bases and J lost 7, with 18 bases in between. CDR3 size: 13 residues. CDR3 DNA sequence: TGTGCCAGGTACACACATGGTTCCTTTGGCTACACCTTC. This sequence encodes CARYTHGSFGYTF.

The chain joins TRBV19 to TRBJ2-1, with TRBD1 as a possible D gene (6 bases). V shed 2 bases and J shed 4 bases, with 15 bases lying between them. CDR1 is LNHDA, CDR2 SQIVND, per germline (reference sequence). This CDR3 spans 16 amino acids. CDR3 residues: CASSIQGNGLYNEQFF. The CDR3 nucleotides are TGTGCCAGTAGTATACAGGGGAACGGGTTATACAATGAGCAGTTCTTC.

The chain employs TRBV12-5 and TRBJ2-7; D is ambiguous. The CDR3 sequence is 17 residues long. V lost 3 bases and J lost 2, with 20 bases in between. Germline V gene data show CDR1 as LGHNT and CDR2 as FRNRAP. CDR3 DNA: TGTGCTAGTGGTTTCCAAAGGCGGCAGTCTTCCCCCTACGAGCAGTACTTC. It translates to CASGFQRRQSSPYEQYF.

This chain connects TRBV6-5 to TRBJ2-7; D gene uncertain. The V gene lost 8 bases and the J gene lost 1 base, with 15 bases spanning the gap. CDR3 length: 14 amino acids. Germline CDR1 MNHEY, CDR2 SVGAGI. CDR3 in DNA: TGTGCCAGCCGCGTGTTCCCTACTTCCTACGAGCAGTACTTC. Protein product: CASRVFPTSYEQYF.

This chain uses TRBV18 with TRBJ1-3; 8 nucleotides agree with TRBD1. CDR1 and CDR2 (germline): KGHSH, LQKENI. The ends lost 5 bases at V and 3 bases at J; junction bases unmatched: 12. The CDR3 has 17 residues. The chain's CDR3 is CASSSFSGTGDGNTIYF. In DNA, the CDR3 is TGTGCCAGCTCATCCTTCTCCGGGACAGGTGATGGAAACACCATATATTTT. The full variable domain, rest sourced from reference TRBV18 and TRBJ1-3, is NAGVMQNPRHLVRRRGQEARLRCSPMKGHSHVYWYRQLPEEGLKFMVYLQKENIIDESGMPKERFSAEFPKEGPSILRIQQVVRGDSAAYFCASSSFSGTGDGNTIYFGEGSWLTVV.

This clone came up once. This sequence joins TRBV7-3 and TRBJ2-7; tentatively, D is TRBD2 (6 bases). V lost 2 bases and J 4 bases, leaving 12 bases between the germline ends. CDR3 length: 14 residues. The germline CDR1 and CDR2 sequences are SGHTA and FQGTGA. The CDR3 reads CASSLSAGPYEQYF. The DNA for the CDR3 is TGTGCCAGCAGCTTATCCGCGGGACCTTACGAGCAGTACTTC. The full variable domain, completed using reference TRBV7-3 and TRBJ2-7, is GAGVSQTPSNKVTEKGKYVELRCDPISGHTALYWYRQSLGQGPEFLIYFQGTGAADDSGLPNDRFFAVRPEGSVSTLKIQRTERGDSAVYLCASSLSAGPYEQYFGPGTRLTVT.

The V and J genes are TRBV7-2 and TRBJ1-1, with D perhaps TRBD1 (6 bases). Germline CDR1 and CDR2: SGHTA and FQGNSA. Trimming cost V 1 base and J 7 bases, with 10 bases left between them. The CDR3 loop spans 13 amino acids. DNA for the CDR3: TGTGCCAGCAGCTTAGAGGGGGAGATTGAAGCTTTCTTT. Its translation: CASSLEGEIEAFF.

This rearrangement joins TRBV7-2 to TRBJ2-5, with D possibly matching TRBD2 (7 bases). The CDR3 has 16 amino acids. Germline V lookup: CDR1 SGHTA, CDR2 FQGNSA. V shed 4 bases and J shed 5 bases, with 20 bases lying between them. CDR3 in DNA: TGTGCCAGCAGCTCGTCTGGCGGGGGCCTCGGTGAGACCCAGTACTTC. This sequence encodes CASSSSGGGLGETQYF.

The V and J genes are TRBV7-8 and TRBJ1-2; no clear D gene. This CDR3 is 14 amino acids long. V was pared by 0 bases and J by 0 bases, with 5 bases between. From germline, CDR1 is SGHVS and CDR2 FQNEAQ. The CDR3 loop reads CASSLAPTNYGYTF. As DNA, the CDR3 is TGTGCCAGCAGCTTAGCCCCTACTAACTATGGCTACACCTTC.

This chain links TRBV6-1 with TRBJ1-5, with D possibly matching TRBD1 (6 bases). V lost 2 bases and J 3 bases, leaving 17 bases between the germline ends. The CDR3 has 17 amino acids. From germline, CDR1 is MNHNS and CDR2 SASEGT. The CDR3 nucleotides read TGTGCCAGCAGTGAAAGTCAGCAAGGGGGTTTCAATCAGCCCCAGCATTTT. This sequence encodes CASSESQQGGFNQPQHF.